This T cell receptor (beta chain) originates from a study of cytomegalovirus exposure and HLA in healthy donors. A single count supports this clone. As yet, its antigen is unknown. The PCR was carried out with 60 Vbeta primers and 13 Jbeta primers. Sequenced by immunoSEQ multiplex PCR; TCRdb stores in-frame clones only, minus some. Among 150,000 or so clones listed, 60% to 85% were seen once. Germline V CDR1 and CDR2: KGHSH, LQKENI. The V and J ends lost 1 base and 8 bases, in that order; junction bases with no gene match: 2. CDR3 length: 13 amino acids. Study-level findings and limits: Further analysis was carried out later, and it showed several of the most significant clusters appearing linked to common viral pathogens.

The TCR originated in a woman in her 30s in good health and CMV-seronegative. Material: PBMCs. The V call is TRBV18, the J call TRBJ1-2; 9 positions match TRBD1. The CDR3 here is CASSPRTGEGYTF. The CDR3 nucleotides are TGTGCCAGCTCACCACGGACAGGGGAAGGCTACACCTTC.